The 14 T cell receptor beta chains reported below all come from one sample, sequenced in a study of blood T cell repertoires in COVID-19. Only in-frame clones appear in the TCRdb table, and some are missing; sequencing was by immunoSEQ multiplex PCR. The repertoire includes more than 110,000 clones, about four fifths of them detected once, and over 7.5% sits in the top ten. The specimen was peripheral blood. The source of these receptors is an elderly woman in a cohort sampled during active or convalescent COVID-19.

The genes are TRBV3-1 (or the pseudogene TRBV3-2) and TRBJ2-3; 9 bases agree with TRBD1. The CDR3 consists of 15 residues. J was trimmed by 1 base and V by 5 bases; bases with no gene match: 4. The germline gives CDR1 LGHDT, CDR2 YNNKEL (reference sequence). The CDR3 region has the DNA TGTGCCAGCAGCTACCGGACAGGGGGCACAGATACGCAGTATTTT. Amino acid sequence: CASSYRTGGTDTQYF.

J is TRBJ1-5 and V is TRBV3-1 (or the pseudogene TRBV3-2); D unresolved. Germline assignment: CDR1 LGHDT and CDR2 YNNKEL (reference sequence). CDR3 length: 13 residues. Trimming removed 0 bases from V and 9 bases from J, with 9 bases in between. CDR3 sequence: CASSQEFGAPQHF. CDR3 nucleotides: TGTGCCAGCAGCCAAGAATTCGGTGCGCCCCAGCATTTT.

This clone came up once. This chain uses TRBV19 with TRBJ1-5; 10 bases are shared with TRBD1. The CDR3 totals 15 residues. Germline V gene lookup returns CDR1 LNHDA and CDR2 SQIVND (reference sequence). Trimming at V came to 5 bases and at J to 6 bases, leaving 7 bases not matched to a gene. The CDR3: CASSLTDRGGQPQHF. The CDR3 region has the DNA TGTGCCAGTAGTTTAACGGACAGGGGGGGTCAGCCCCAGCATTTT.

V usage is TRBV7-9 and J usage is TRBJ1-1; D is ambiguous. CDR3 size: 13 residues. Looked up from germline, CDR1 is SEHNR and CDR2 is FQNEAQ (reference sequence). The V end lost 0 bases, the J end lost 7 bases, and 9 bases lay between the germline ends. Here the CDR3 reads CASSLAAIHEAFF. As DNA, the CDR3 is TGTGCCAGCAGCTTAGCGGCCATACATGAAGCTTTCTTT. Variable domain in full (rest from reference TRBV7-9 and TRBJ1-1): DTGVSQNPRHKITKRGQNVTFRCDPISEHNRLYWYRQTLGQGPEFLTYFQNEAQLEKSRLLSDRFSAERPKGSFSTLEIQRTEQGDSAMYLCASSLAAIHEAFFGQGTRLTVV.

V is TRBV19 and J is TRBJ1-4; no firm D call. CDR3 size: 15 residues. Per the germline V gene, CDR1 is LNHDA and CDR2 is SQIVND (reference sequence). V gave up 4 bases and J gave up 5 bases, with 14 bases separating them. CDR3 sequence: CASSKIYRGNEKLFF. CDR3 DNA sequence: TGTGCCAGTAGTAAAATTTATCGAGGGAATGAAAAACTGTTTTTT.

This clone came up a few times. The chain recombines TRBV5-1 with TRBJ2-2, with 7 nucleotides matching TRBD1. V trimming: 5 bases; J trimming: 7 bases; junction bases outside the gene matches: 8. CDR1 and CDR2 (germline): SGHRS, YFSETQ. This CDR3 region has 14 residues. In DNA form, the CDR3 reads TGCGCCAGCAGGGGGAGACAGGGTGTCGGGGAGCTGTTTTTT. This gives the protein CASRGRQGVGELFF.

For this clone: Other DNA sequences from this sample encode an identical CDR3 as well. The rearrangement links TRBV19 to TRBJ1-2, with a weak D call TRBD1 (6 bases). This CDR3 has 13 amino acids. Germline CDR1 is LNHDA and CDR2 is SQIVND (reference sequence). Between the trimmed V and J ends, which lost 5 bases and 4 bases, there was a span of 11 bases. The CDR3, as DNA: TGTGCCAGTAGTTCGCAGGGGAGCTATGGCTACACCTTC. It encodes CASSSQGSYGYTF.

The CDR3 nucleotides are TGTGCCAGCAGCAAGACCCACCCGGGACTAGCGGGGGCAGATACGCAGTATTTT. Its protein is CASSKTHPGLAGADTQYF. This chain joins TRBV9 and TRBJ2-3, with 14 bases lining up with TRBD2. CDR1 is SGDLS, CDR2 YYNGEE, per germline. The CDR3 runs 18 residues. The J segment lost 4 bases and the V segment lost 4 bases, leaving 11 bases of the junction unmatched.

The chain recombines TRBV7-9 with TRBJ2-3; TRBD1 matches at 7 bases. Trimming cost V 11 bases and J 2 bases; bases outside gene matches: 13. CDR3 length equals 15 residues. Germline assignment: CDR1 SEHNR and CDR2 FQNEAQ (reference sequence). CDR3 sequence reads: CAGETGALVTDTQYF. The CDR3 DNA follows: TGTGCCGGGGAAACAGGGGCCCTAGTCACAGATACGCAGTATTTT. The full variable domain, with the rest looked up from reference TRBV7-9 and TRBJ2-3, is DTGVSQNPRHKITKRGQNVTFRCDPISEHNRLYWYRQTLGQGPEFLTYFQNEAQLEKSRLLSDRFSAERPKGSFSTLEIQRTEQGDSAMYLCAGETGALVTDTQYFGPGTRLTVL.

The chain carries TRBV28 and TRBJ1-2, with D perhaps TRBD1 (6 bases). CDR1 MDHEN and CDR2 SYDVKM come from the germline V gene. The CDR3 sequence is 16 residues long. V was cut by 6 bases and J by 1 base, with 18 bases left in between. The CDR3 DNA follows: TGTGCCAGCAGCCCCTCCGGGACATTAGTTAACTATGGCTACACCTTC. Protein sequence: CASSPSGTLVNYGYTF.

The table lists this clone with a few counts. J is TRBJ1-1 and V is TRBV3-1 (or the pseudogene TRBV3-2); 7 bases match TRBD1. V was clipped by 1 base and J by 3 bases; unmatched bases: 8. The germline V gene encodes CDR1 LGHDT and CDR2 YNNKEL (reference sequence). The CDR3 totals 16 residues. The CDR3 DNA sequence: TGTGCCAGCAGCCAAGCCGGGGACAGCAGGGACACTGAAGCTTTCTTT. Protein product: CASSQAGDSRDTEAFF.

The chain joins TRBV19 to TRBJ1-2; 8 positions agree with TRBD1. The V gene's germline CDR1 is LNHDA and CDR2 SQIVND (reference sequence). The ends lost 3 bases at V and 1 base at J; junction bases unmatched: 7. The CDR3 is 16 amino acids. The CDR3 nucleotides read TGTGCCAGTAGTATGCGACAGGGGCGTTTTAACTATGGCTACACCTTC. Translating gives CASSMRQGRFNYGYTF. The full variable domain, with the rest looked up from reference TRBV19 and TRBJ1-2, is DGGITQSPKYLFRKEGQNVTLSCEQNLNHDAMYWYRQDPGQGLRLIYYSQIVNDFQKGDIAEGYSVSREKKESFPLTVTSAQKNPTAFYLCASSMRQGRFNYGYTFGSGTRLTVV.

The chain employs TRBV12-3 or TRBV12-4 and TRBJ1-6; no clear D. With 3 bases removed from V and 9 bases from J, the gap between germline ends came to 6 bases. This CDR3 is 12 amino acids long. In DNA form, the CDR3 reads TGTGCCAGCAGTTTTGTCGTTTCACCCCTCCACTTT. This encodes CASSFVVSPLHF.

This clone was seen only once. V usage is TRBV20-1 and J usage is TRBJ2-1, with 9 bases matching TRBD2. In germline, CDR1 is DFQATT, CDR2 SNEGSKA (reference sequence). V lost 3 bases, J lost 10 bases, and 7 bases stayed unmatched. There are 13 residues in the CDR3. CDR3 amino acids: CSASERGAREQFF. CDR3 DNA: TGCAGTGCTAGTGAGCGGGGGGCAAGGGAGCAGTTCTTC.